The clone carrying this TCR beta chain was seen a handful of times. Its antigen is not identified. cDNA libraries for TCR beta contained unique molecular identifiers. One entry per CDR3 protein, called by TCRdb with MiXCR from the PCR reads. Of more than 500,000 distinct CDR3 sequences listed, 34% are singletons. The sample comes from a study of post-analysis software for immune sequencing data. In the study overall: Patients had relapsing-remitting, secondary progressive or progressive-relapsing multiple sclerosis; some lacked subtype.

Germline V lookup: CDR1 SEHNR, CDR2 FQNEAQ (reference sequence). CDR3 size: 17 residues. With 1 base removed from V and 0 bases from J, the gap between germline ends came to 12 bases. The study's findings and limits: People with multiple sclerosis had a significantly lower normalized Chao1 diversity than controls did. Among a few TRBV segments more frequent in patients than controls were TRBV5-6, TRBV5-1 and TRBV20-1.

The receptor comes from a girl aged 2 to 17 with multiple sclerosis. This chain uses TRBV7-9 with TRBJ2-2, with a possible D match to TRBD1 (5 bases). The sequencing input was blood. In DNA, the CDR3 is TGTGCCAGCAGCTTAGGGTTGGGGCAGACGAACACCGGGGAGCTGTTTTTT. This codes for CASSLGLGQTNTGELFF.